One and the same sample provided the 24 T cell receptor beta chains below, sequenced in a study of blood T cells in healthy people across ages. Then a second PCR, running roughly 6 to 11 cycles, was carried out with a sample-barcoded 5' primer and a J-beta primer mix. A single record per CDR3 protein comes from TCRdb applying MiXCR to the 5' RACE reads. This table holds fewer than 1,200,000 distinct CDR3 sequences, 25% found once. The sample was also reused in another study, on T cells of mothers and their children.

Sample: blood. The receptors were gathered from a girl aged 2-10 years in good health.

The CDR3 DNA is TGTGCCAGCAGCACCGGGCCCTACAATGAGCAGTTCTTC. Protein product: CASSTGPYNEQFF. The gene calls are TRBV7-9 and TRBJ2-1, with D hard to call. This CDR3 has 13 amino acids. Germline loops: CDR1 SEHNR, CDR2 FQNEAQ (reference sequence). The V end lost 5 bases, the J end lost 2 bases, and 7 bases lay between the germline ends.

This chain joins TRBV6-2 or TRBV6-3 and TRBJ1-2; 7 bases map to TRBD1. The CDR3 has 14 amino acids. Looked up from germline, CDR1 is MNHEY and CDR2 is SVGEGT. V shed 6 bases and J 4 bases; nucleotides not matched to a gene: 8. The CDR3 sequence is CASRTWDRSYGYTF. CDR3 nucleotides: TGTGCCAGCAGAACCTGGGACAGATCCTATGGCTACACCTTC.

In its sample, this clonotype was seen a few times. This CDR3 fails to terminate in the conserved phenylalanine or tryptophan, so it likely reflects a read error. This chain connects TRBV4-3 to TRBJ1-2, with D possibly matching TRBD1 (5 bases). From germline, CDR1 is LGHNA and CDR2 YSLEER. This CDR3 is 16 amino acids long. Trimming left V 1 base short and J 4 bases short, with 16 bases between. The CDR3 DNA sequence: TGCGCCAGCAGCCAAGCCCTACAGCGAGGGGTCTATGGCTACACCCTC. Its protein is CASSQALQRGVYGYTL.

The rearrangement uses TRBV11-2 and TRBJ2-6; 10 nucleotides match TRBD1. Unmatched junction bases numbered 19, after V lost 5 bases and J lost 0 bases. The CDR3 is made up of 22 amino acids. CDR1 SGHAT and CDR2 FQNNGV come from the germline V gene. CDR3 protein: CASSPTLGQGSLLVSGANVLTF. The CDR3 bases are TGTGCCAGCAGCCCAACTTTGGGACAGGGGAGCCTTTTGGTCTCTGGGGCCAACGTCCTGACTTTC.

As for this clonotype: Relative to the germline gene, one junction end is altered; a read error may explain this. This chain connects TRBV7-2 to TRBJ2-1, with 8 bases that match TRBD2. CDR1 and CDR2 (germline): SGHTA, FQGNSA. CDR3 size: 15 residues. The CDR3 DNA follows: TGTGCCAGCAGCTTAACGCGGGAGGCCTACAATGAGCGGTTCTTC. This encodes CASSLTREAYNERFF.

The chain has TRBV4-3 and TRBJ1-3, with D unresolved. V lost 0 bases, J lost 0 bases, and 9 bases lay in between. The CDR3 contains 16 residues. Germline assignment: CDR1 LGHNA and CDR2 YSLEER. CDR3 residues: CASSQEVGISGNTIYF. CDR3 sequence (DNA): TGCGCCAGCAGCCAAGAAGTTGGGATCTCTGGAAACACCATATATTTT.

This chain links TRBV20-1 with TRBJ2-3, with unresolved D. Germline V gene data show CDR1 as DFQATT and CDR2 as SNEGSKA (reference sequence). This CDR3 is 14 amino acids long. V lost 0 bases to trimming and J lost 4 bases, with 11 bases between them. The CDR3 DNA reads TGCAGTGCTAGAGATAGTCTCTATTCAGATACGCAGTATTTT. Amino acid sequence: CSARDSLYSDTQYF.

The CDR3 loop reads CASSVGTGQAYEQYF. CDR3 sequence (DNA): TGTGCCAGCAGCGTTGGGACGGGACAGGCCTACGAGCAGTACTTC. The chain links TRBV9 to TRBJ2-7, with 8 bases identical to TRBD1. Germline values: CDR1 SGDLS, CDR2 YYNGEE. The V segment lost 2 bases and the J segment 2 bases; nucleotides outside the gene matches: 6. This CDR3 comprises 15 residues.

The rearrangement uses TRBV7-9 and TRBJ1-2; D not resolved. V was clipped by 2 bases and J by 4 bases, with 11 bases between them. Germline lookup yields CDR1 SEHNR and CDR2 FQNEAQ (reference sequence). The CDR3 sequence is 14 residues long. CDR3 region: CASSLLLSFYGYTF. CDR3 sequence (DNA): TGTGCCAGCAGCTTACTTTTATCCTTCTATGGCTACACCTTC.

V is TRBV12-3 or TRBV12-4 and J is TRBJ1-1; tentative D call: TRBD1 (5 bases). V shed 4 bases and J shed 3 bases, with 9 bases lying between them. The CDR3 spans 13 residues. The CDR3 DNA reads as TGTGCCAGCAGTTCTGTGGGGGACACTGAAGCTTTCTTT. Protein: CASSSVGDTEAFF.

The rearrangement links TRBV6-5 to TRBJ2-7, with 11 bases matching TRBD2. CDR3 length: 14 residues. Unmatched junction bases numbered 6, after V lost 10 bases and J lost 1 base. In germline, CDR1 is MNHEY, CDR2 SVGAGI. The CDR3 DNA reads TGTGCCACCCAACTAGCGGGGGCTTCCTACGAGCAGTACTTC. It codes for CATQLAGASYEQYF.

This clonotype was seen a handful of times. The gene calls are TRBV24-1 and TRBJ1-2, with D possibly matching TRBD1 (5 bases). The germline CDR1 and CDR2 sequences are KGHDR and SFDVKD. V dropped 8 bases and J dropped 8 bases, with 14 bases sitting between them. This CDR3 contains 12 residues. The chain's CDR3 is CATMAAGMGYTF. The CDR3 DNA follows: TGTGCCACCATGGCCGCAGGGATGGGCTACACCTTC.

This sequence joins TRBV20-1 and TRBJ1-1; D is ambiguous. Germline-derived CDR1 and CDR2 are DFQATT and SNEGSKA (reference sequence). The V end was cut by 0 bases, the J end by 7 bases, with 9 bases between. The CDR3 sequence is 12 residues long. The CDR3 DNA reads TGCAGTGCTAGAGAGGGAGTCAGTGAAGCTTTCTTT. This sequence encodes CSAREGVSEAFF.

The rearrangement links TRBV12-3 or TRBV12-4 to TRBJ2-7; no definite D call. The CDR3 consists of 13 residues. V lost 3 bases and J 6 bases, leaving 12 bases between the germline ends. The CDR3, as DNA: TGTGCCAGCAGTTTTGGAAAACCGGGCGAGCAGTACTTC. It translates to CASSFGKPGEQYF.

This clonotype was seen a few times. The chain has TRBV6-2 or TRBV6-3 and TRBJ2-7; TRBD1 matches 10 bases. J was trimmed by 6 bases and V by 2 bases; bases with no gene match: 4. CDR3 length equals 14 residues. CDR1 is MNHEY, CDR2 SVGEGT, per germline. CDR3 protein: CASSYGTGAAEQYF. In DNA, the CDR3 is TGTGCCAGCAGTTACGGGACAGGGGCCGCCGAGCAGTACTTC.

This chain links TRBV7-3 with TRBJ2-1; TRBD2 matches 11 bases. The germline V gene encodes CDR1 SGHTA and CDR2 FQGTGA. This CDR3 contains 18 residues. Trimming removed 5 bases from V and 7 bases from J; junction bases left unmatched: 16. CDR3 residues: CASSQRASRGLAVNEQFF. Here the CDR3 DNA reads TGTGCCAGCAGCCAACGGGCCTCCCGGGGACTAGCGGTTAATGAGCAGTTCTTC.

The rearrangement links TRBV12-3 or TRBV12-4 to TRBJ2-5; 7 nucleotides match TRBD1. Near its end, the DNA agrees better with TRBJ2-1, so the J call may be wrong. There are 16 residues in the CDR3. In nucleotides, the CDR3 is TGTGCCAGCAGTTCCCGGGACAGTGGTTTTTACAATGAGCAGTTCTTC. Its protein product is CASSSRDSGFYNEQFF.

This rearrangement joins TRBV7-9 to TRBJ1-1; D gene unclear. CDR3 size: 13 residues. The germline CDR1 and CDR2 sequences are SEHNR and FQNEAQ (reference sequence). With 4 bases removed from V and 0 bases from J, the gap between germline ends came to 6 bases. CDR3 nucleotide sequence: TGTGCCAGCAGCTCCATGATGAACACTGAAGCTTTCTTT. Its translation: CASSSMMNTEAFF.

This clonotype was recorded a few times. The chain carries TRBV3-1 and TRBJ2-7; no clear D gene. V dropped 4 bases and J dropped 3 bases, with 16 bases sitting between them. The length of the CDR3 is 15 residues. The V gene's germline CDR1 is LGHDT and CDR2 YNNKEL (reference sequence). CDR3 sequence (DNA): TGTGCCAGCAGCCGCAACAAACGAATTCTCTACGAGCAGTACTTC. Translated, it gives CASSRNKRILYEQYF.

This clonotype was seen a few times. The chain joins TRBV4-2 to TRBJ2-5; 9 bases are shared with TRBD1. The J call is uncertain, as TRBJ2-7 better fits the DNA end. Looked up from germline, CDR1 is LGHNA and CDR2 is YNFKEQ. The length of the CDR3 is 15 residues. CDR3 nucleotides: TGTGCCAGCAGCCTCTTGGACAGGGGCTCCTACGAGCAGTACTTC. Its translation is CASSLLDRGSYEQYF.

This clonotype has only a few counts. This rearrangement joins TRBV24-1 to TRBJ2-1; D ambiguous. In germline, CDR1 is KGHDR, CDR2 SFDVKD. V was shortened by 5 bases and J by 6 bases, with 25 bases between the two germline ends. The CDR3 is 18 amino acids. The DNA for the CDR3 is TGTGCCACCAGTGTACTCCGGGCCTCGCCACATATTCGCAATGAGCAGTTCTTC. This sequence encodes CATSVLRASPHIRNEQFF.

The chain has TRBV4-3 and TRBJ2-5, with D perhaps being TRBD1 or TRBD2 (5 bases each). The assigned J gene may be wrong: the sequence end matches TRBJ2-1 better. Germline V gives CDR1 LGHNA, CDR2 YSLEER. The CDR3 totals 15 residues. The CDR3 region has the DNA TGCGCCAGCAGCCAAGATTTGGGGACCGCAAGCGAGCAGTTCTTC. Translating it yields CASSQDLGTASEQFF.

CDR3 sequence (DNA): TGCGCCAGCAGCCGACGGGGGGCCGGGACAGTAGCCTACAATGAGCAGTTCTTC. This codes for CASSRRGAGTVAYNEQFF. The rearrangement links TRBV5-1 to TRBJ2-1; D possibly matches TRBD1 or TRBD2 (7 bases each). The CDR3 totals 18 residues. Germline V gene data show CDR1 as SGHRS and CDR2 as YFSETQ. Trimming left V 4 bases short and J 2 bases short, with 22 bases between.

The chain employs TRBV9 and TRBJ2-6; weak D call: TRBD1 (6 bases). CDR3 length: 16 amino acids. V was cut by 3 bases and J by 0 bases, with 10 bases left in between. The germline CDR1 and CDR2 sequences are SGDLS and YYNGEE. The CDR3 spells CASSETGLSGANVLTF. CDR3 in DNA: TGTGCCAGCAGCGAGACAGGCCTCTCTGGGGCCAACGTCCTGACTTTC.